This TCR beta chain was found in a study of naive and memory T cell subsets. The CDR3 runs 13 residues. The V gene's germline CDR1 is DFQATT and CDR2 SNEGSKA (reference sequence). V lost 6 bases, J lost 6 bases, and 16 bases lay in between. In this sample, this clonotype turned up a few times. Its antigen is unknown. Two oligonucleotides, mixed equimolar, formed the beta constant-region primer covering TRBC1 and TRBC2. TCRdb analysed the UMI-ligation and nested PCR reads with MiXCR anew, one entry per CDR3 protein. The table has 89,000 or so distinct CDR3 sequences, about an eighth seen once. Points from the study as a whole: A clonotype means one alpha or beta sequence, not an alpha/beta pair. In naive cells, over 85% of TCR sequences were seen only once. TCR counts from RNA may reflect activation-linked expression changes.

This TCR was recovered from a human donor in good health. The chain uses TRBV20-1 and TRBJ2-3; D tentatively reads TRBD1 or TRBD2 (5 bases each). The sample consisted of central memory CD4+ T cells from blood. The CDR3 nucleotides read TGCAGTGCCAACGAGGATTGGGGGGATACGCAGTATTTT. It translates to CSANEDWGDTQYF.